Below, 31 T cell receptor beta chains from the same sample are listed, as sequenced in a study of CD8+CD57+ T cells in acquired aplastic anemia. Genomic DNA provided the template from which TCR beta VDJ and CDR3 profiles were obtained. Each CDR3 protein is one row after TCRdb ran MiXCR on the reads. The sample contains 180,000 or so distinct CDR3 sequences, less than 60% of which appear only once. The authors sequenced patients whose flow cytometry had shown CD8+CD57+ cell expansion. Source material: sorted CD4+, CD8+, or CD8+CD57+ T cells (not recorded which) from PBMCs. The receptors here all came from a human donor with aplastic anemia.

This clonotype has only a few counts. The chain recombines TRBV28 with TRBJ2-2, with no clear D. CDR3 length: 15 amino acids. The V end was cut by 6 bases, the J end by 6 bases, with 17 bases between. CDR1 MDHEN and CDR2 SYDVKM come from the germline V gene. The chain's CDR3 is CASRVGLQVPGELFF. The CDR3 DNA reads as TGTGCCAGCAGGGTAGGCCTACAAGTGCCCGGGGAGCTGTTTTTT. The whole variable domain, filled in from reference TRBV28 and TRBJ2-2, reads DVKVTQSSRYLVKRTGEKVFLECVQDMDHENMFWYRQDPGLGLRLIYFSYDVKMKEKGDIPEGYSVSREKKERFSLILESASTNQTSMYLCASRVGLQVPGELFFGEGSRLTVL.

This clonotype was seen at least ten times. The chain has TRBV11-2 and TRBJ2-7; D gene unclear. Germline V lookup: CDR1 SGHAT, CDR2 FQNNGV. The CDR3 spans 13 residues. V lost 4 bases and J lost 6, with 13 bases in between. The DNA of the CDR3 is TGTGCCAGCAGCTATTCGGAGAGGCTCGAGCAGTACTTC. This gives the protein CASSYSERLEQYF.

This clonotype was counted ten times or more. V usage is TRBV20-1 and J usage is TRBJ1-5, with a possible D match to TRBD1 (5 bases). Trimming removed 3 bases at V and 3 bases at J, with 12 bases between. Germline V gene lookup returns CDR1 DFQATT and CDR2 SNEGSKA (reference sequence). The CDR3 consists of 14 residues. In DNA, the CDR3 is TGCAGTGCTAGCCAGGGAATTAACAATCAGCCCCAGCATTTT. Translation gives CSASQGINNQPQHF.

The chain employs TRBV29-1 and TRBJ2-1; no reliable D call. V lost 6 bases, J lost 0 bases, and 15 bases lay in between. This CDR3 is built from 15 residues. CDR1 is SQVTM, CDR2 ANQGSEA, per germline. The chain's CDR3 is CSVESPSSSYNEQFF. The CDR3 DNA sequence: TGCAGCGTCGAGTCTCCATCGAGCTCCTACAATGAGCAGTTCTTC.

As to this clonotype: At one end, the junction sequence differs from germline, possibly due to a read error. The chain's CDR3 is CASSLGLGSPLHF. CDR3 DNA: TGTGCTAGCAGCTTGGGCCTCGGGTCACCCCTCCACTTT. The chain uses TRBV7-7 and TRBJ1-6; D unclear. The CDR3 covers 13 residues. The germline V gene encodes CDR1 SSHAT and CDR2 FNYEAQ (reference sequence).

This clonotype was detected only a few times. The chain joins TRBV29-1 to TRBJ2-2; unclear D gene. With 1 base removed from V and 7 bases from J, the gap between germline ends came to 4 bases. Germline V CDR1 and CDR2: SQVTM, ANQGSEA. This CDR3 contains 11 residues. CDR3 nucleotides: TGCAGCGTTGAAGGCAACGGGGAGCTGTTTTTT. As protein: CSVEGNGELFF.

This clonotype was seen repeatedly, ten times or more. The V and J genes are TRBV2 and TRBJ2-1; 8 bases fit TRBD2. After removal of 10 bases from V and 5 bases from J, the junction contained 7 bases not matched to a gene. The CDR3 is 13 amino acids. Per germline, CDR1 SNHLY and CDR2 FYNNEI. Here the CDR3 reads CATEREFDNEQFF. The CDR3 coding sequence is TGTGCCACCGAGCGGGAGTTCGACAATGAGCAGTTCTTC.

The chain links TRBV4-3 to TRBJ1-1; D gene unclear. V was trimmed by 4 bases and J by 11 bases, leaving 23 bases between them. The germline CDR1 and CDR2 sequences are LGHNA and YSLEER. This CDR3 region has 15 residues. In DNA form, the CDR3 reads TGCGCCAGCAGCCCGGGTGTGGTGGCTCCCCCGGGGGCTTTCTTT. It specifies CASSPGVVAPPGAFF.

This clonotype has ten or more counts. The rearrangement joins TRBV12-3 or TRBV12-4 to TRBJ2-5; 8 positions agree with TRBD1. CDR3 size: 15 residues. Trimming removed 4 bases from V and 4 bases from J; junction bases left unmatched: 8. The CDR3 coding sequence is TGTGCCAGCAGTTCCGGGACAGGTTGGCGAGAGACCCAGTACTTC. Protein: CASSSGTGWRETQYF.

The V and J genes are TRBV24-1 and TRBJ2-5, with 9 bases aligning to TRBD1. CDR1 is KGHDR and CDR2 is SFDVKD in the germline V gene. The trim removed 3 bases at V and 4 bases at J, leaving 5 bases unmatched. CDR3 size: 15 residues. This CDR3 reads CATSDATGGGETQYF. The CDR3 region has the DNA TGTGCCACCAGTGATGCCACAGGGGGCGGAGAGACCCAGTACTTC.

The CDR3: CSSWTGKDEQYF. The CDR3 DNA is TGCAGTTCTTGGACAGGGAAAGACGAGCAGTACTTC. This chain uses TRBV29-1 with TRBJ2-7, with TRBD1 identical over 8 bases. The germline V gene has CDR1 SQVTM and CDR2 ANQGSEA. The CDR3 sequence is 12 residues long.

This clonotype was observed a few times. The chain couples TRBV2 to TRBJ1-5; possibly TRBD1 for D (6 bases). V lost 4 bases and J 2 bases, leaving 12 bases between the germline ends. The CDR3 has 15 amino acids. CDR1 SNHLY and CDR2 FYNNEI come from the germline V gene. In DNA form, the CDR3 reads TGTGCCAGCAGTGTTCAACAGGGCGGCAATCAGCCCCAGCATTTT. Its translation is CASSVQQGGNQPQHF.

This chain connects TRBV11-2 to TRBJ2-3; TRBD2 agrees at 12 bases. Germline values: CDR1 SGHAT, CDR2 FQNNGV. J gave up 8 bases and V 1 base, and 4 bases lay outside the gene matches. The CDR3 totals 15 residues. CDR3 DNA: TGTGCCAGCAGCTTAGTTCCTAGCGGGAGGGGTACGCAGTATTTT. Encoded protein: CASSLVPSGRGTQYF. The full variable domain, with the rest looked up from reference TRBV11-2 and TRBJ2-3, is EAGVAQSPRYKIIEKRQSVAFWCNPISGHATLYWYQQILGQGPKLLIQFQNNGVVDDSQLPKDRFSAERLKGVDSTLKIQPAKLEDSAVYLCASSLVPSGRGTQYFGPGTRLTVL.

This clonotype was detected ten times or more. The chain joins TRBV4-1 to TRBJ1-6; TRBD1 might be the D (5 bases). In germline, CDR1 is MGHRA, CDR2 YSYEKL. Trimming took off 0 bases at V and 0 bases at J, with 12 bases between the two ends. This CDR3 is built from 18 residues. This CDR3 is CASSQDLDSSSYNSPLHF. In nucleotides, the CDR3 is TGCGCCAGCAGCCAAGATCTTGACAGCAGCTCCTATAATTCACCCCTCCACTTT.

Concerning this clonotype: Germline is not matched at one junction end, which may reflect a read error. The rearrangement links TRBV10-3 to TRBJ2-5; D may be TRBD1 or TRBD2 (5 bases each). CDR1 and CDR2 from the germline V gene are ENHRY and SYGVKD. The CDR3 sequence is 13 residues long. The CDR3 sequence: CAISGGQQETRHF. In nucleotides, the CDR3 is TGTGCCATCAGCGGAGGACAACAAGAGACCCGGCACTTC.

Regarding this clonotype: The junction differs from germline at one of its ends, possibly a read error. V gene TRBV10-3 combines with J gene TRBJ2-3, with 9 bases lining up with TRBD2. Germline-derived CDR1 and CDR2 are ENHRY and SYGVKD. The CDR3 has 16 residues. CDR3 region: CAIRPVVAGDTDTRYF. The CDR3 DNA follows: TGTGCCATCAGGCCCGTCGTAGCGGGGGACACAGATACGCGGTATTTT.

The CDR3 DNA is TGTGCCACCAGTGATTCCACCAGGGCGAGCACCGGGGAGCTGTTTTTT. Its translation is CATSDSTRASTGELFF. The chain employs TRBV24-1 and TRBJ2-2, with a weak D call TRBD1 (5 bases). V lost 2 bases and J 4 bases, leaving 13 bases between the germline ends. The CDR3 sequence is 16 residues long. The germline gives CDR1 KGHDR, CDR2 SFDVKD.

Written as DNA, the CDR3 is TGTGCCAGCAGTGTCTCGCTGAGCAAAAGCTCCTACGAGCAGTACTTC. Protein: CASSVSLSKSSYEQYF. The V gene is TRBV2, the J gene TRBJ2-7, with D unclear. The CDR3 runs to 16 residues. Between the trimmed V and J ends, which lost 4 bases and 0 bases, there was a span of 16 bases. Germline V gene sequence: CDR1 SNHLY, CDR2 FYNNEI.

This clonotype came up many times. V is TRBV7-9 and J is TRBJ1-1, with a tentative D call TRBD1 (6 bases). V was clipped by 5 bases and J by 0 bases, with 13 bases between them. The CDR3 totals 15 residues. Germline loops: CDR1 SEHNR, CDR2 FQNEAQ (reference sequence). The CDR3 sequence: CASSRRQALNTEAFF. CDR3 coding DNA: TGTGCCAGCAGCCGCAGACAGGCACTGAACACTGAAGCTTTCTTT.

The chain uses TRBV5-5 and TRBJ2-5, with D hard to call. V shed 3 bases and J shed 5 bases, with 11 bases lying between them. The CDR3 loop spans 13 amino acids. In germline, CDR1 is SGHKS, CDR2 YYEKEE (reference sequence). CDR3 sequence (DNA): TGTGCCAGCAGCTCCCACGGTTGGGAGACCCAGTACTTC. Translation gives CASSSHGWETQYF.

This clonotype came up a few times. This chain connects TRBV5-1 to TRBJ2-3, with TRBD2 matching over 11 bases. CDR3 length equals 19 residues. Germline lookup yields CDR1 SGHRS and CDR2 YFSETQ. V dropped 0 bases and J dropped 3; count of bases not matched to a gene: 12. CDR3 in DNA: TGCGCCAGCAGCTTGGCCTTAGTAGCGGGAGGGCCTGGAACAGATACGCAGTATTTT. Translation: CASSLALVAGGPGTDTQYF.

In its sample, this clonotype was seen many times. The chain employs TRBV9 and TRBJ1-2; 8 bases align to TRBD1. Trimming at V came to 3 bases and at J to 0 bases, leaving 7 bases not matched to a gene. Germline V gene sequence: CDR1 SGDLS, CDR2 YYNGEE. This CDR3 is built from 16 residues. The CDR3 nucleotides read TGTGCCAGCAGCGCACAGGGGGGACAGGCTAACTATGGCTACACCTTC. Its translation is CASSAQGGQANYGYTF.

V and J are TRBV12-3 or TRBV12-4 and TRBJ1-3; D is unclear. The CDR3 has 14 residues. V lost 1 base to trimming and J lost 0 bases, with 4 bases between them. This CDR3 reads CASSLVISGNTIYF. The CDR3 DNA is TGTGCCAGCAGTTTAGTGATCTCTGGAAACACCATATATTTT.

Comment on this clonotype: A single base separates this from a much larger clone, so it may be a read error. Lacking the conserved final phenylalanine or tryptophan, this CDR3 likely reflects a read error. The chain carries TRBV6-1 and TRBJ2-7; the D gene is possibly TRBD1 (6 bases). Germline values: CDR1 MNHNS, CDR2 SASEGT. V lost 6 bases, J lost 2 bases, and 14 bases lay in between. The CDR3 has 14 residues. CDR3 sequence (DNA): TGTGCCAGCAGACAGATCCAGGGGACCTACGAGCAGTACCTC. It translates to CASRQIQGTYEQYL.

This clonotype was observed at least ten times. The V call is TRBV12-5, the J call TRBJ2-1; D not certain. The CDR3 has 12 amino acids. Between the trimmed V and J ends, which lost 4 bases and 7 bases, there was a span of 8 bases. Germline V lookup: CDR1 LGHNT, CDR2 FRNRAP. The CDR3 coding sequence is TGTGCTAGTGGTTACCTAGAGAATGAGCAGTTCTTC. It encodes CASGYLENEQFF.

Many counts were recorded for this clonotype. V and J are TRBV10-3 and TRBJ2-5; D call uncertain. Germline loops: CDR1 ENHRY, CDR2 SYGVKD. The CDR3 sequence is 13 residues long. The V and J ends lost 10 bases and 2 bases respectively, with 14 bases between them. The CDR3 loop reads CATLERQQETQYF. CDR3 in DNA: TGTGCCACCTTAGAAAGGCAACAAGAGACCCAGTACTTC.

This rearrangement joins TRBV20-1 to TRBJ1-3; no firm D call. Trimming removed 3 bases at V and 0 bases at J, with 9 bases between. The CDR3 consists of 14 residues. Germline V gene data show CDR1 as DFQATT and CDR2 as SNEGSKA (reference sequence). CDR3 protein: CSASDRHSGNTIYF. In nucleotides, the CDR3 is TGCAGTGCTAGTGATCGACACTCTGGAAACACCATATATTTT.

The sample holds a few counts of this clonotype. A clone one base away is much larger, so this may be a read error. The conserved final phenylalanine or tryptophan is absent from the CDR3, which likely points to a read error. Here the CDR3 DNA reads TGTGCCAGCAGTGCTACTAGCACCGGGGAGCTGTTTTCT. Translating it yields CASSATSTGELFS. The chain joins TRBV6-1 to TRBJ2-2; TRBD2 might be the D (5 bases). The CDR3 is 13 residues long. Germline CDR1 reads MNHNS; CDR2 reads SASEGT. V lost 4 bases to trimming and J lost 4 bases, with 7 bases between them.

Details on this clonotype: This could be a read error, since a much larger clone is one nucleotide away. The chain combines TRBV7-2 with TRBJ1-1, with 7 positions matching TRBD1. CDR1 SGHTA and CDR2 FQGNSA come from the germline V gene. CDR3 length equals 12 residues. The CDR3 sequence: CSTGQANTEAFF. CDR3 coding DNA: TGTTCCACCGGACAGGCAAACACTGAAGCTTTCTTT.

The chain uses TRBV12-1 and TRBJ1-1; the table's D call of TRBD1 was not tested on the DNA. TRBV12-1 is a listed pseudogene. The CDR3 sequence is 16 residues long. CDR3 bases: TGTGCCAGCAGCCTTGACCGGGACAGGGGGCATCCTGAAGCTTTCTTT. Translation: CASSLDRDRGHPEAFF.

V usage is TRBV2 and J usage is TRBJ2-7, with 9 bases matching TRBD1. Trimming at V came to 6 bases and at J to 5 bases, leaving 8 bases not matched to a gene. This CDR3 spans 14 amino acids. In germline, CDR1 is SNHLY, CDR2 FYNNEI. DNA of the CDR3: TGTGCCAGCAGCTTAGGGACAGGGCAGAACGAGCAGTACTTC. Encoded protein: CASSLGTGQNEQYF.